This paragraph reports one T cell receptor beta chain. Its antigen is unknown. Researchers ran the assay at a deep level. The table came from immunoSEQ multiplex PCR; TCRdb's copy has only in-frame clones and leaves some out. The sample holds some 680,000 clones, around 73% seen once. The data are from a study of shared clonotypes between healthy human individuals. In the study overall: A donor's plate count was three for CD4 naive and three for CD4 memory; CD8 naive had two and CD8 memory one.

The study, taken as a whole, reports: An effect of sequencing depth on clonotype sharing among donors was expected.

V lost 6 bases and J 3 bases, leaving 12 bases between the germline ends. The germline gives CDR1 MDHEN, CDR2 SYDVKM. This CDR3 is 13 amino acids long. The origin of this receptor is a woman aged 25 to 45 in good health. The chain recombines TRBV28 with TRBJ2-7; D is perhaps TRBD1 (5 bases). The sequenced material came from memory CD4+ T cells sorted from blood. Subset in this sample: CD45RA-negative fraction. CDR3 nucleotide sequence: TGTGCCAGCAGACCCACAGGTGACTACGAGCAGTACTTC. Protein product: CASRPTGDYEQYF.